Below, 10 T cell receptor beta chains from the same sample are listed, as sequenced in a study of blood T cell repertoires in COVID-19. The data were produced by immunoSEQ multiplex PCR, yet TCRdb's version contains in-frame clones alone and is incomplete. Of 250,000 to 350,000 clones listed, 87% were seen once; the top ten hold approximately 9%. The specimen was PBMCs or T cells enriched from blood (not recorded which). The receptor source for this set is a woman aged 18 to 35 who had recovered from COVID-19.

CDR3 sequence: CASSFRGEDTEAFF. The CDR3 DNA is TGTGCCAGCAGCTTCAGGGGAGAGGACACTGAAGCTTTCTTT. The J gene is TRBJ1-1, the V gene TRBV7-9, with D possibly TRBD1 on 6 matching bases. CDR1 and CDR2 from the germline V gene are SEHNR and FQNEAQ (reference sequence). Trimming took 3 bases from V and 3 from J, leaving 11 bases between them. The CDR3 runs to 14 residues.

The CDR3 is CASSPPGVGNQPQHF. CDR3 nucleotides: TGTGCCAGCTCACCGCCAGGGGTGGGCAATCAGCCCCAGCATTTT. The V call is TRBV18, the J call TRBJ1-5; D is possibly TRBD1 (6 bases). V was clipped by 3 bases and J by 2 bases, with 11 bases between them. The CDR3 is 15 residues long. From germline, CDR1 is KGHSH and CDR2 LQKENI.

The chain joins TRBV10-3 to TRBJ1-4, with 12 bases lining up with TRBD1. The V and J ends lost 6 bases and 4 bases, in that order; junction bases with no gene match: 6. Looked up from germline, CDR1 is ENHRY and CDR2 is SYGVKD. CDR3 length: 16 amino acids. The CDR3 region is CAIRPGQGANNEKLFF. CDR3 DNA: TGTGCCATCAGGCCGGGACAGGGGGCCAATAATGAAAAACTGTTTTTT.

The gene calls are TRBV28 and TRBJ2-5; maybe TRBD2 (5 bases). Germline-derived CDR1 and CDR2 are MDHEN and SYDVKM. Trimming pared 6 bases from V and 4 bases from J, leaving 9 bases between. This CDR3 is built from 12 residues. The CDR3 is CASRPSGETQYF. The CDR3 nucleotides are TGTGCCAGCAGACCAAGCGGAGAGACCCAGTACTTC.

The rearrangement uses TRBV7-9 and TRBJ2-1; a weak D match, TRBD2 (6 bases). Trimming left V 5 bases short and J 0 bases short, with 14 bases between. The CDR3 loop spans 16 amino acids. From germline, CDR1 is SEHNR and CDR2 FQNEAQ (reference sequence). CDR3 DNA sequence: TGTGCCAGCAGCCCCGGTGGGGGGAGCTCCTACAATGAGCAGTTCTTC. As protein: CASSPGGGSSYNEQFF. The variable domain in full, with the rest retrieved from reference TRBV7-9 and TRBJ2-1, is DTGVSQNPRHKITKRGQNVTFRCDPISEHNRLYWYRQTLGQGPEFLTYFQNEAQLEKSRLLSDRFSAERPKGSFSTLEIQRTEQGDSAMYLCASSPGGGSSYNEQFFGPGTRLTVL.

The V and J genes are TRBV29-1 and TRBJ1-2, with 8 bases matching TRBD1. Germline CDR1 and CDR2: SQVTM and ANQGSEA. This CDR3 comprises 15 residues. V lost 4 bases, J lost 0 bases, and 7 bases stayed unmatched. This CDR3 is CSVGGQGGTNYGYTF. Here the CDR3 DNA reads TGCAGCGTTGGAGGACAGGGAGGAACTAACTATGGCTACACCTTC.

The chain carries TRBV7-8 and TRBJ1-2; D call uncertain. CDR1 is SGHVS, CDR2 FQNEAQ, per germline. The CDR3 contains 12 residues. V dropped 4 bases and J dropped 8 bases, with 11 bases sitting between them. CDR3 bases: TGTGCCAGCAGCTCCTCGACGGGAGGCTACACCTTC. Translating gives CASSSSTGGYTF.

Concerning this clone itself: This specimen includes other DNA sequences encoding the same CDR3. The chain uses TRBV27 and TRBJ2-3; 10 bases are a match to TRBD2. CDR1 and CDR2 (germline): MNHEY, SMNVEV (reference sequence). The CDR3 loop spans 15 amino acids. The ends lost 3 bases at V and 1 base at J; junction bases unmatched: 1. CDR3 coding DNA: TGTGCCAGCAGTTTGCTAGCGGGAGGCACAGATACGCAGTATTTT. Encoded protein: CASSLLAGGTDTQYF.

V gene TRBV6-1 combines with J gene TRBJ2-2, with 8 bases lining up with TRBD1. V lost 3 bases to trimming and J lost 4 bases; unmatched junction nucleotides: 4. There are 15 residues in the CDR3. Germline V CDR1 and CDR2: MNHNS, SASEGT. This CDR3 reads CASSDRTGSTGELFF. CDR3 DNA sequence: TGTGCCAGCAGTGATAGGACAGGGTCCACCGGGGAGCTGTTTTTT.

The DNA for the CDR3 is TGTGCCACCAAAGGAGATGCTACCACCGGGGAGCTGTTTTTT. This translates into CATKGDATTGELFF. The chain recombines TRBV24-1 with TRBJ2-2, with D uncertain. Trimming stripped 8 bases from V and 4 bases from J, with 13 bases between. Germline CDR1 KGHDR, CDR2 SFDVKD. The CDR3 sequence is 14 residues long.